This entry lists 20 T cell receptor beta chains sequenced from one sample in a study of blood T cell repertoires in COVID-19. Assay used: immunoSEQ multiplex PCR; TCRdb lists only in-frame clones, some missing. The data contain over 15,000 clones, 65% to 90% of them seen just once; the ten biggest clones take up 64%. The material sequenced was peripheral blood. The receptors were sampled from a man of 80 years or more with acute or convalescent COVID-19.

This clone has just a few counts. The gene calls are TRBV2 and TRBJ2-5; a possible D gene is TRBD2 (6 bases). V was trimmed by 5 bases and J by 5 bases, leaving 21 bases between them. From germline, CDR1 is SNHLY and CDR2 FYNNEI. The CDR3 has 16 residues. The CDR3 region has the DNA TGTGCCAGCAGTAACAGTGCGGGGATGGGGGTCGAGACCCAGTACTTC. Amino acids: CASSNSAGMGVETQYF.

The chain recombines TRBV15 with TRBJ2-7, with 7 bases identical to TRBD2. Trimming took 1 base from V and 4 from J; bases not matched to a gene: 4. CDR1 is LNHNV, CDR2 YYDKDF, per germline (reference sequence). The CDR3 length is 14 residues. CDR3 nucleotide sequence: TGTGCCACCAGCAGAGGGGGGGAGGGTTACGAGCAGTACTTC. Translation: CATSRGGEGYEQYF. The variable domain in full, with the rest retrieved from reference TRBV15 and TRBJ2-7, is DAMVIQNPRYQVTQFGKPVTLSCSQTLNHNVMYWYQQKSSQAPKLLFHYYDKDFNNEADTPDNFQSRRPNTSFCFLDIRSPGLGDTAMYLCATSRGGEGYEQYFGPGTRLTVT.

The chain recombines TRBV5-8 with TRBJ1-2; D remains ambiguous. V shed 0 bases and J shed 3 bases, with 3 bases lying between them. CDR1 and CDR2 (germline): SGHTS, YDEGEE. The CDR3 length is 12 residues. CDR3 bases: TGTGCCAGCAGCTTGGCGTACTATGGCTACACCTTC. It is translated as CASSLAYYGYTF. The whole variable domain, filled in from reference TRBV5-8 and TRBJ1-2, reads EAGVTQSPTHLIKTRGQQATLRCSPISGHTSVYWYQQALGLGLQFLLWYDEGEERNRGNFPPRFSGRQFPNYSSELNVNALELEDSALYLCASSLAYYGYTFGSGTRLTVV.

This sequence joins TRBV5-6 and TRBJ1-2, with 9 bases lining up with TRBD1. Germline-derived CDR1 and CDR2 are SGHDT and YYEEEE. J was trimmed by 5 bases and V by 3 bases; bases with no gene match: 5. This CDR3 comprises 14 residues. This CDR3 reads CASSSLDRGYGYTF. In nucleotides, the CDR3 is TGTGCCAGCAGCTCTCTGGACAGGGGTTATGGCTACACCTTC.

V is TRBV6-2 or TRBV6-3 and J is TRBJ1-4; 10 bases agree with TRBD1. Germline V gives CDR1 MNHEY, CDR2 SVGEGT. The CDR3 is 15 amino acids. V lost 1 base to trimming and J lost 8 bases; unmatched junction nucleotides: 4. CDR3: CASSYFGTGEEKLFF. The DNA for the CDR3 is TGTGCCAGCAGTTACTTCGGGACAGGGGAAGAAAAACTGTTTTTT.

This clone has more than one count but fewer than ten. The genes are TRBV4-3 and TRBJ1-5; the D gene is possibly TRBD1 (5 bases). Germline V lookup: CDR1 LGHNA, CDR2 YSLEER. The CDR3 runs to 16 residues. The ends were cut back, 4 bases at V and 6 bases at J, with 19 bases in the middle. CDR3 sequence (DNA): TGCGCCAGCAGCCCAAGATACGGCAGGGAACGTCAGCCCCAGCATTTT. Translating it yields CASSPRYGRERQPQHF.

The rearrangement links TRBV5-4 to TRBJ2-7; 12 bases agree with TRBD2. Germline CDR1 and CDR2: SGHNT and YYREEE (reference sequence). This CDR3 region has 15 residues. J lost 7 bases, V lost 4 bases, and 9 bases had no gene match. The CDR3 reads CASSDGLAGRREQYF. The CDR3 region has the DNA TGTGCCAGCAGCGATGGACTAGCGGGGCGTCGGGAGCAGTACTTC.

This sequence joins TRBV28 and TRBJ1-2; D is unresolved. The germline V gene encodes CDR1 MDHEN and CDR2 SYDVKM. V was clipped by 6 bases and J by 3 bases, with 8 bases between them. The CDR3 has 12 residues. The CDR3 reads CASSPDYYGYTF. The CDR3 nucleotides are TGTGCCAGCAGCCCCGACTACTATGGCTACACCTTC.

The CDR3 DNA sequence: TGCGCCAGCAGCCAAGTTATAGACAGGCCGAACGAGCAGTACTTC. Translation gives CASSQVIDRPNEQYF. The V call is TRBV4-3, the J call TRBJ2-7; maybe TRBD1 (6 bases). The CDR3 length is 15 residues. The V and J ends lost 1 base and 5 bases respectively, with 15 bases between them. Per germline, CDR1 LGHNA and CDR2 YSLEER.

This chain links TRBV6-6 with TRBJ1-4, with unresolved D. V gave up 0 bases and J gave up 8 bases, with 16 bases separating them. From germline, CDR1 is MNHNY and CDR2 SVGAGI (reference sequence). The CDR3 length is 16 residues. CDR3 residues: CASSYSSLSRLEKLFF. The CDR3, as DNA: TGTGCCAGCAGTTACTCGTCACTCAGCAGGCTAGAAAAACTGTTTTTT.

This chain connects TRBV4-2 to TRBJ2-7; possibly TRBD2 for D (5 bases). Trimming took 0 bases from V and 2 from J, leaving 17 bases between them. CDR1 and CDR2 (germline): LGHNA, YNFKEQ. The CDR3 spans 17 residues. CDR3 nucleotides: TGTGCCAGCAGCCAAGATCTAAGGGAGCGCAGGACCTACGAGCAGTACTTC. Translated: CASSQDLRERRTYEQYF.

V gene TRBV11-2 combines with J gene TRBJ1-3; D not resolved. With 3 bases removed from V and 0 bases from J, the gap between germline ends came to 12 bases. The CDR3 covers 16 residues. The germline CDR1 and CDR2 sequences are SGHAT and FQNNGV. The CDR3 nucleotides read TGTGCCAGCAGCTTTAGCACTCTAGACTCTGGAAACACCATATATTTT. Translated, it gives CASSFSTLDSGNTIYF.

This chain uses TRBV5-1 with TRBJ1-2, with TRBD1 matching 12 bases. CDR1 and CDR2 from the germline V gene are SGHRS and YFSETQ. The CDR3 has 15 amino acids. Trimming at V came to 0 bases and at J to 8 bases, leaving 5 bases not matched to a gene. This chain's CDR3 is CASSLAGTGGSGYTF. In DNA form, the CDR3 reads TGCGCCAGCAGCTTGGCCGGGACAGGGGGCTCCGGCTACACCTTC.

This chain connects TRBV5-1 to TRBJ2-5; D is uncertain. Germline V lookup: CDR1 SGHRS, CDR2 YFSETQ. The CDR3 contains 18 residues. V was pared by 0 bases and J by 13 bases, with 31 bases between. The CDR3 sequence: CASSLGAFSSSLTTEAYF. The DNA of the CDR3 is TGCGCCAGCAGCTTGGGCGCTTTTTCGAGCTCACTGACGACCGAGGCGTACTTC.

The chain has TRBV14 and TRBJ1-6; no firm D call. The germline CDR1 and CDR2 sequences are SGHDN and FVKESK. The V and J ends lost 4 bases and 6 bases respectively, with 10 bases between them. This CDR3 comprises 14 residues. This CDR3 reads CASSLRVGNSPLHF. The CDR3 nucleotides are TGTGCCAGCAGCCTTCGGGTTGGTAATTCACCCCTCCACTTT.

The V call is TRBV4-2, the J call TRBJ2-7, with 7 bases lining up with TRBD1. Trimming cost V 4 bases and J 2 bases; bases outside gene matches: 8. Germline V gene lookup returns CDR1 LGHNA and CDR2 YNFKEQ. CDR3 size: 15 residues. The CDR3 loop reads CASSPRVGTAYEQYF. CDR3 DNA sequence: TGTGCCAGCAGCCCTCGGGTCGGGACAGCCTACGAGCAGTACTTC.

The rearrangement links TRBV7-2 to TRBJ1-3; a weak D match, TRBD1 (6 bases). The CDR3 spans 15 residues. Between the trimmed V and J ends, which lost 3 bases and 4 bases, there was a span of 13 bases. CDR1 SGHTA and CDR2 FQGNSA come from the germline V gene. CDR3 loop: CASSFSQGSGNTIYF. DNA for the CDR3: TGTGCCAGCAGCTTTTCCCAGGGGTCAGGAAACACCATATATTTT.

The rearrangement links TRBV11-2 to TRBJ1-4; 12 bases agree with TRBD1. This CDR3 spans 18 amino acids. CDR1 is SGHAT, CDR2 FQNNGV, per germline. The ends lost 5 bases at V and 3 bases at J; junction bases unmatched: 10. The CDR3 is CASSHGTGGWVANEKLFF. The CDR3 DNA is TGTGCCAGCAGCCACGGGACAGGGGGCTGGGTGGCTAATGAAAAACTGTTTTTT.

This chain connects TRBV6-2 or TRBV6-3 to TRBJ1-4, with D tentatively TRBD1 (5 bases). Looked up from germline, CDR1 is MNHEY and CDR2 is SVGEGT. The germline V and J ends were trimmed by 6 bases and 8 bases, with 16 bases remaining between them. This CDR3 has 14 residues. The CDR3 region is CASSIRDLGEKLFF. The CDR3 coding sequence is TGTGCCAGCAGCATCCGGGACTTAGGCGAAAAACTGTTTTTT.

The chain uses TRBV5-6 and TRBJ2-7; TRBD2 is a possible D gene (5 bases). Germline lookup yields CDR1 SGHDT and CDR2 YYEEEE. V lost 1 base and J lost 3, with 17 bases in between. CDR3 size: 16 residues. For the CDR3, the DNA is TGTGCCAGCAGCTTGCCATCTCGGGGAGAATTCTACGAGCAGTACTTC. Its translation: CASSLPSRGEFYEQYF.